There are many counts of the clone carrying this T cell receptor beta chain. What it binds is unknown. The sample belongs to a study of T cell repertoires in cytomegalovirus infection. TCRdb re-called the reads with MiXCR, one entry per CDR3 protein. The table shows approximately 500,000 distinct CDR3 sequences, with about 11% occurring only once. The V gene lost 7 bases and the J gene lost 2 bases, with 12 bases spanning the gap. The germline CDR1 and CDR2 sequences are SNHLY and FYNNEI. This CDR3 is 14 amino acids long. Study findings and constraints: The cumulative frequency of public TCR beta families identified carriers of CMV plus the relevant HLA.

This chain uses TRBV2 with TRBJ1-5; D unresolved. This receptor was obtained from a human donor in good health (CMV status not recorded). Some clones in this sample may be carry-over from other donors' samples. Sequencing input: PBMCs. DNA of the CDR3: TGTGCCAGCACCCTGGGTGGTGGCAATCAGCCCCAGCATTTT. Its translation: CASTLGGGNQPQHF.